This T cell receptor (beta chain) was retrieved from a study of brain T cells in children with intractable seizures. Only a few counts were recorded for this clone. Measured with immunoSEQ multiplex PCR; TCRdb has only the in-frame clones, and not every one. The table lists about 22,000 clones, 85% to 95% of them singletons. Surgery cases with the highest brain T cell transcript signatures were chosen for sequencing. V shed 6 bases and J shed 2 bases, with 7 bases lying between them. The CDR3 has 12 residues. Germline-derived CDR1 and CDR2 are SNHLY and FYNNEI. The sequenced sample was peripheral blood, obtained at surgery. The sequence was obtained from a boy aged 5-17 years with focal cortical dysplasia and intractable seizures. This chain connects TRBV2 to TRBJ1-2; D ambiguous. The CDR3 DNA is TGTGCCAGCAGCCAAAACAACTATGGCTACACCTTC. Its translation: CASSQNNYGYTF.